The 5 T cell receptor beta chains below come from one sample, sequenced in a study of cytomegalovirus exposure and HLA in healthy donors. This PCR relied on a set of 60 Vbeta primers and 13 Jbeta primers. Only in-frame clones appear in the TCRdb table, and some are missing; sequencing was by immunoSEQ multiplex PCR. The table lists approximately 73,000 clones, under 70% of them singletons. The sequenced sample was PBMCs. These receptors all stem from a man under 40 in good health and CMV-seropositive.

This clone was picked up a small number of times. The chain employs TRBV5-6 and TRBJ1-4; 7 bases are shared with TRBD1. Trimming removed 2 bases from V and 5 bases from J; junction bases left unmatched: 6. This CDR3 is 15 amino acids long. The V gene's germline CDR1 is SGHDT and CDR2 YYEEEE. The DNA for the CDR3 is TGTGCCAGCAGCTTAAGGGACAGAGAGAATGAAAAACTGTTTTTT. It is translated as CASSLRDRENEKLFF.

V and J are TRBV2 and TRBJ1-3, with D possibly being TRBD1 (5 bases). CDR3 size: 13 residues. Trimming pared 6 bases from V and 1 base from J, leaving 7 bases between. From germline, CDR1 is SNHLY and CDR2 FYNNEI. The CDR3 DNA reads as TGTGCCAGCAGGGCAGGGTCTGGAAACACCATATATTTT. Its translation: CASRAGSGNTIYF.

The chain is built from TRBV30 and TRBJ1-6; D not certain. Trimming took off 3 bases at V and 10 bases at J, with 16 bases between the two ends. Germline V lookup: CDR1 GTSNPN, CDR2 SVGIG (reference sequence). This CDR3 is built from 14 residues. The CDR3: CAWRRTEAGSPLHF. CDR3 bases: TGTGCCTGGAGGCGGACGGAGGCGGGATCACCCCTCCACTTT.

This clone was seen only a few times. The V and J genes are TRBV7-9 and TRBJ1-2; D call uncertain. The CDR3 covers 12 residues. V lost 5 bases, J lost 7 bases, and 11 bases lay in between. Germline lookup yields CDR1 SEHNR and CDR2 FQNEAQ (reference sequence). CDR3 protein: CASSGPHGGYTF. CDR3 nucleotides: TGTGCCAGCAGCGGGCCCCATGGTGGCTACACCTTC.

The CDR3 sequence is CASSLWQGGSYNEQFF. The CDR3 DNA follows: TGTGCCAGCAGCTTATGGCAGGGAGGCTCCTACAATGAGCAGTTCTTC. The rearrangement joins TRBV7-2 to TRBJ2-1, with a tentative D call TRBD2 (6 bases). There are 16 residues in the CDR3. V was shortened by 2 bases and J by 0 bases, with 11 bases between the two germline ends. CDR1 and CDR2 (germline): SGHTA, FQGNSA.